The clone carrying this T cell receptor (beta chain) showed up just a few times. The target antigen is unknown. This sample stems from a study of response to subunit inactivated influenza vaccine. Whole-study results and caveats: Each seasonal influenza vaccination recruits few new T cells, the authors suggested.

TCRdb processed the RT-PCR reads anew with MiXCR; each CDR3 protein has one entry. The sample has hundreds of thousands of distinct CDR3 sequences, approximately 14% seen once. J lost 6 bases, V lost 4 bases, and 4 bases had no gene match. The CDR3 consists of 13 residues. Germline assignment: CDR1 DFQATT and CDR2 SNEGSKA (reference sequence). The V gene is TRBV20-1, the J gene TRBJ2-1; 9 bases match TRBD2. The source material was PBMCs from blood, sampled less than 15 days before vaccination. The sequence derives from a man aged 50 to 59 who received an inactivated influenza vaccine. This CDR3 reads CSANLAGSNEQFF. CDR3 DNA: TGCAGTGCTAATCTAGCGGGGTCCAATGAGCAGTTCTTC.